Presented here are 18 T cell receptor beta chains from one specimen sequenced in a study of cytomegalovirus exposure and HLA in healthy donors. Vbeta (60) and Jbeta (13) primers were used in the PCR. Data came from immunoSEQ multiplex PCR; TCRdb stores just in-frame clones and leaves some out. The repertoire holds some 140,000 clones, with over 60% as singletons. Specimen: PBMCs. The receptors here all came from a woman aged 40-49 years in good health and CMV-seronegative.

The table lists this clone with a few counts. V and J are TRBV10-2 and TRBJ1-1; D is unresolved. The germline V gene encodes CDR1 WSHSY and CDR2 SAAADI. This CDR3 comprises 14 residues. V was pared by 7 bases and J by 0 bases, with 12 bases between. CDR3 DNA: TGCGCCAGCACTGTAGGCAGGCTGAACACTGAAGCTTTCTTT. It codes for CASTVGRLNTEAFF.

The rearrangement links TRBV30 to TRBJ2-7, with 8 nucleotides matching TRBD1. This CDR3 is built from 16 residues. J was trimmed by 0 bases and V by 2 bases; bases with no gene match: 9. Germline CDR1 reads GTSNPN; CDR2 reads SVGIG (reference sequence). CDR3 loop: CAWSLYQGAGSYEQYF. The CDR3 DNA reads as TGTGCCTGGAGTCTCTACCAGGGGGCTGGCTCCTACGAGCAGTACTTC.

This rearrangement joins TRBV7-2 to TRBJ2-7; 12 bases fit TRBD2. CDR1 and CDR2 from the germline V gene are SGHTA and FQGNSA. The CDR3 is 15 amino acids. V shed 6 bases, J shed 3 bases, and the junction held 6 bases outside the gene matches. This chain's CDR3 is CASSPGLAGYYEQYF. DNA of the CDR3: TGTGCCAGCAGTCCAGGACTAGCGGGATACTACGAGCAGTACTTC.

The gene calls are TRBV30 and TRBJ2-3, with D possibly TRBD1 on 5 matching bases. The CDR3 runs to 15 residues. CDR1 GTSNPN and CDR2 SVGIG come from the germline V gene (reference sequence). Between the trimmed V and J ends, which lost 0 bases and 3 bases, there was a span of 13 bases. The CDR3 loop is CAWSVDAGKTDTQYF. The CDR3 DNA reads as TGTGCCTGGAGTGTAGATGCAGGGAAGACAGATACGCAGTATTTT. The full variable domain, in which reference TRBV30 and TRBJ2-3 provide the parts outside the CDR3, is SQTIHQWPATLVQPVGSPLSLECTVEGTSNPNLYWYRQAAGRGLQLLFYSVGIGQISSEVPQNLSASRPQDRQFILSSKKLLLSDSGFYLCAWSVDAGKTDTQYFGPGTRLTVL.

This clone was counted once. The chain combines TRBV28 with TRBJ2-5; D is unclear. V was cut by 5 bases and J by 2 bases, with 12 bases left in between. Looked up from germline, CDR1 is MDHEN and CDR2 is SYDVKM. This CDR3 region has 14 residues. In DNA form, the CDR3 reads TGTGCCAGCAGTAAGTCTAGGTCTCAAGAGACCCAGTACTTC. This codes for CASSKSRSQETQYF.

Comments on this clone: Other DNA sequences from this sample encode an identical CDR3 as well. The chain is built from TRBV5-4 and TRBJ2-2; TRBD1 agrees at 10 bases. Germline CDR1 is SGHNT and CDR2 is YYREEE (reference sequence). This CDR3 contains 16 residues. V dropped 0 bases and J dropped 5; count of bases not matched to a gene: 4. The CDR3 DNA reads TGTGCCAGCAGCTTGGGACAGGGGGCGAGAACCGGGGAGCTGTTTTTT. Its protein product is CASSLGQGARTGELFF. The complete variable domain, with remaining parts taken from reference TRBV5-4 and TRBJ2-2, reads ETGVTQSPTHLIKTRGQQVTLRCSSQSGHNTVSWYQQALGQGPQFIFQYYREEENGRGNFPPRFSGLQFPNYSSELNVNALELDDSALYLCASSLGQGARTGELFFGEGSRLTVL.

There are a few counts of this clone. This rearrangement joins TRBV5-4 to TRBJ1-1, with TRBD1 as a possible D gene (6 bases). Trimming pared 2 bases from V and 5 bases from J, leaving 10 bases between. Germline V gives CDR1 SGHNT, CDR2 YYREEE (reference sequence). This CDR3 has 13 residues. CDR3 loop: CASSFNQGTEAFF. In DNA, the CDR3 is TGTGCCAGCAGCTTCAACCAGGGGACTGAAGCTTTCTTT.

The CDR3 nucleotides read TGTGCCAGCAGCTTAGCAGGGGTGGAAGGGACCCAGTACTTC. Translated: CASSLAGVEGTQYF. The chain couples TRBV7-9 to TRBJ2-5; weak D call: TRBD1 (5 bases). Trimming took off 0 bases at V and 7 bases at J, with 12 bases between the two ends. The germline V gene encodes CDR1 SEHNR and CDR2 FQNEAQ (reference sequence). This CDR3 is 14 amino acids long.

V usage is TRBV5-1 and J usage is TRBJ1-5; D unclear. The CDR3 runs to 15 residues. Germline values: CDR1 SGHRS, CDR2 YFSETQ. Trimming cost V 0 bases and J 1 base, with 8 bases left between them. In DNA form, the CDR3 reads TGCGCCAGCAGCTTGGAGGGAGGGAGCAATCAGCCCCAGCATTTT. Translation gives CASSLEGGSNQPQHF.

The V gene is TRBV2, the J gene TRBJ2-4, with D perhaps matching TRBD2 (5 bases). The CDR3 covers 15 residues. Trimming cost V 8 bases and J 15 bases, with 29 bases left between them. Germline CDR1 is SNHLY and CDR2 is FYNNEI. The CDR3 sequence: CASRASLRVDRLRYF. As DNA, the CDR3 is TGTGCCAGCCGAGCTTCGCTGCGGGTGGACCGACTGAGGTACTTC.

The chain recombines TRBV5-6 with TRBJ2-2, with D possibly TRBD2 on 6 matching bases. The V end was cut by 4 bases, the J end by 5 bases, with 21 bases between. There are 17 residues in the CDR3. CDR1 SGHDT and CDR2 YYEEEE come from the germline V gene. The CDR3 DNA sequence: TGTGCCAGCAGCCCGGGGGTACGGGAGCTATGGACCGGGGAGCTGTTTTTT. It codes for CASSPGVRELWTGELFF.

About this clone itself: The junction and the germline gene differ at one end; a read error may be behind it. The chain couples TRBV10-1 to TRBJ1-1; D is possibly TRBD1 (5 bases). Germline loops: CDR1 WNHNN, CDR2 SYGVQD (reference sequence). The CDR3 runs to 17 residues. The CDR3 spells CASSELGGREVNTEASF. CDR3 nucleotides: TGCGCCAGCAGTGAGTTGGGAGGCAGGGAGGTGAACACTGAAGCTTCCTTT.

The V call is TRBV7-9, the J call TRBJ2-1; TRBD2 agrees at 11 bases. This CDR3 spans 17 amino acids. Germline CDR1 SEHNR, CDR2 FQNEAQ (reference sequence). Germline trimming cut 5 bases from V and 4 bases from J; bases unmatched to any gene: 10. The CDR3 DNA sequence: TGTGCCAGCAGCCCAGGGACTAGCGGCCGAATTTACAATGAGCAGTTCTTC. It codes for CASSPGTSGRIYNEQFF.

The V gene is TRBV27, the J gene TRBJ2-3, with a weak D call TRBD2 (6 bases). Germline V gene lookup returns CDR1 MNHEY and CDR2 SMNVEV (reference sequence). This CDR3 has 14 residues. The V and J ends lost 11 bases and 3 bases respectively, with 18 bases between them. The CDR3 sequence is CAPPASVVTDTQYF. The CDR3 nucleotides read TGTGCCCCCCCGGCTAGCGTTGTGACAGATACGCAGTATTTT.

In DNA form, the CDR3 reads TGTGCCAGCAGTGCTAACGACAGGGCGGGGGGTACGCAGTATTTT. It is translated as CASSANDRAGGTQYF. The chain couples TRBV6-1 to TRBJ2-3, with D maybe TRBD2 (8 bases). This CDR3 is 15 amino acids long. Trimming pared 4 bases from V and 8 bases from J, leaving 19 bases between. Germline CDR1 and CDR2: MNHNS and SASEGT.

The chain is built from TRBV30 and TRBJ2-5; D remains unclear. The germline CDR1 and CDR2 sequences are GTSNPN and SVGIG (reference sequence). CDR3 length: 12 residues. V was cut by 0 bases and J by 5 bases, with 7 bases left in between. Here the CDR3 DNA reads TGTGCCTGGAGTGTAGAACGGGAGACCCAGTACTTC. It codes for CAWSVERETQYF.

The rearrangement links TRBV10-1 to TRBJ1-1; D uncertain. Trimming took off 5 bases at V and 2 bases at J, with 9 bases between the two ends. The CDR3 consists of 13 residues. CDR1 WNHNN and CDR2 SYGVQD come from the germline V gene (reference sequence). CDR3 nucleotides: TGCGCCAGCAGTTTGGACTTTAACACTGAAGCTTTCTTT. Residues: CASSLDFNTEAFF.

The V call is TRBV7-9, the J call TRBJ2-3; D unresolved. V gave up 1 base and J gave up 0 bases, with 5 bases separating them. The CDR3 contains 14 residues. The germline V gene has CDR1 SEHNR and CDR2 FQNEAQ (reference sequence). CDR3 sequence (DNA): TGTGCCAGCAGCTTAGGCGCGAGCACAGATACGCAGTATTTT. It translates to CASSLGASTDTQYF.